The 3 T cell receptor beta chains below were found in one sample sequenced in a study of blood T cell repertoires in COVID-19. Repertoires were generated with immunoSEQ multiplex PCR, while TCRdb's copy carries only in-frame clones and drops some. The sample contains 300,000 to 450,000 clones, 89% of which appear only once. Sequencing was carried out using peripheral blood. The receptors derive from a woman aged 55-75 years with COVID-19, enrolled during active disease.

The chain uses TRBV7-3 and TRBJ2-4; 11 bases map to TRBD2. With V trimmed by 1 base and J by 0 bases, 5 bases remained unmatched. This CDR3 comprises 18 residues. Germline V gene sequence: CDR1 SGHTA, CDR2 FQGTGA. CDR3 bases: TGTGCCAGCAGCTTAAGTTTAGCGGGGGGGTCAGCCAAAAACATTCAGTACTTC. Protein product: CASSLSLAGGSAKNIQYF.

The gene calls are TRBV5-1 and TRBJ2-3; 15 nucleotides align to TRBD2. Germline V CDR1 and CDR2: SGHRS, YFSETQ. Trimming at V came to 4 bases and at J to 1 base, leaving 7 bases not matched to a gene. This CDR3 is 18 amino acids long. CDR3 bases: TGCGCCAGCAGCCTCGGACTAGCGGGGGGGCTTGGCACAGATACGCAGTATTTT. As protein: CASSLGLAGGLGTDTQYF. The complete variable domain, with remaining parts taken from reference TRBV5-1 and TRBJ2-3, reads KAGVTQTPRYLIKTRGQQVTLSCSPISGHRSVSWYQQTPGQGLQFLFEYFSETQRNKGNFPGRFSGRQFSNSRSEMNVSTLELGDSALYLCASSLGLAGGLGTDTQYFGPGTRLTVL.

The rearrangement uses TRBV7-8 and TRBJ2-7; TRBD1 agrees at 8 bases. V gave up 6 bases and J gave up 5 bases; unmatched junction bases: 12. Germline assignment: CDR1 SGHVS and CDR2 FQNEAQ. The CDR3 totals 15 residues. In nucleotides, the CDR3 is TGTGCCAGCAGTCCCCCGGACAGGGAATCCCACGAGCAGTACTTC. Encoded protein: CASSPPDRESHEQYF.